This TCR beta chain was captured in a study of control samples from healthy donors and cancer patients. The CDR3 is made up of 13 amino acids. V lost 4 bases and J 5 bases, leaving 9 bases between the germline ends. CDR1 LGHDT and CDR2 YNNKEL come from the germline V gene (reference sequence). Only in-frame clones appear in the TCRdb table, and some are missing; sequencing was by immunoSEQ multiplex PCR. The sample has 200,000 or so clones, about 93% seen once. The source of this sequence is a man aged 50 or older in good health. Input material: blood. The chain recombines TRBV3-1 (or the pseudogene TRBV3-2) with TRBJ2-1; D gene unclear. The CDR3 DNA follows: TGTGCCAGCAGCCTCAGCACCCACAATGAGCAGTTCTTC. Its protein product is CASSLSTHNEQFF.